The rows below give T cell receptor beta chains drawn from one sample of a study of PD-L1 blockade in urothelial cancer. Sequencing used immunoSEQ multiplex PCR; TCRdb keeps in-frame clones, though not all of them. The sample holds over 65,000 clones; around 84% are singletons and the top ten take less than 5.5%. The sequences come from PBMCs, collected around atezolizumab (anti-PD-L1) treatment. The receptors derive from a man in his sixties or seventies with urothelial cancer. Each CDR3 is given with its conserved first and last residue. Fields, in order: J gene, V gene, clone size, D gene, CDR3 protein, CDR3 DNA. A D gene is named only where the DNA matches it firmly. Some rows mark clone size as missing; the rest say once, few, many or name a class of expanded clone.

J: TRBJ2-5
V: TRBV9
size: NA
D: TRBD2
CDR3: CASSVGLAGGVQETQYF
DNA: TGTGCCAGCAGCGTGGGACTAGCGGGAGGGGTCCAAGAGACCCAGTACTTC

J: TRBJ2-2
V: TRBV19
size: few
D: TRBD2
CDR3: CASSYGSGRLGELFF
DNA: TGTGCCAGTAGTTATGGTAGCGGGAGGCTCGGGGAGCTGTTTTTT

J: TRBJ2-2
V: TRBV18
size: NA
D: NA
CDR3: CASSLLRGTGELFF
DNA: TGTGCCAGCTCACTCCTCAGGGGCACCGGGGAGCTGTTTTTT

J: TRBJ2-1
V: TRBV9
size: NA
D: NA
CDR3: CASSADGQSYNEQFF
DNA: TGTGCCAGCAGCGCCGACGGACAGTCCTACAATGAGCAGTTCTTC

J: TRBJ1-1
V: TRBV29-1
size: NA
D: NA
CDR3: CSVVKNTEAFF
DNA: TGCAGCGTTGTCAAGAACACTGAAGCTTTCTTT

J: TRBJ1-2
V: TRBV28
size: NA
D: TRBD1
CDR3: CASIPGGEGATGYTF
DNA: TGTGCCAGCATCCCGGGGGGGGAGGGGGCCACTGGCTACACCTTC

J: TRBJ2-1
V: TRBV27
size: NA
D: TRBD2
CDR3: CASSWASGSNNEQFF
DNA: TGTGCCAGCAGTTGGGCTAGCGGGAGTAACAATGAGCAGTTCTTC

J: TRBJ2-7
V: TRBV5-6
size: NA
D: TRBD1
CDR3: CASSIGTGSYEQYF
DNA: TGTGCCAGCAGCATCGGGACAGGGTCCTACGAGCAGTACTTC

J: TRBJ1-1
V: TRBV6-1
size: NA
D: NA
CDR3: CASRGGGPEAFF
DNA: TGTGCCAGCAGGGGGGGAGGACCTGAAGCTTTCTTT

J: TRBJ2-7
V: TRBV27
size: NA
D: NA
CDR3: CASSPDYVSEQYF
DNA: TGTGCCAGCAGCCCTGACTATGTATCCGAGCAGTACTTC

J: TRBJ1-2
V: TRBV18
size: NA
D: NA
CDR3: CASSRGGDIYGYTF
DNA: TGTGCCAGCTCGCGCGGGGGGGACATCTATGGCTACACCTTC

J: TRBJ2-1
V: TRBV11-2
size: NA
D: NA
CDR3: CASSLLAQSYNEQFF
DNA: TGTGCCAGCAGCTTACTAGCTCAGTCCTACAATGAGCAGTTCTTC

J: TRBJ2-3
V: TRBV5-1
size: NA
D: TRBD2
CDR3: CASSGWTSGTDTQYF
DNA: TGCGCCAGCAGCGGGTGGACTAGCGGCACAGATACGCAGTATTTT

J: TRBJ2-1
V: TRBV6-6
size: NA
D: TRBD2
CDR3: CASSPTSGGGNEQFF
DNA: TGTGCCAGCAGCCCTACTAGCGGGGGGGGCAATGAGCAGTTCTTC

J: TRBJ2-1
V: TRBV30
size: NA
D: TRBD2
CDR3: CAYNPGGGDEQFF
DNA: TGTGCCTATAATCCGGGGGGGGGCGACGAGCAGTTCTTC

J: TRBJ2-3
V: TRBV5-1
size: NA
D: TRBD1
CDR3: CASSTGTGGRSTDTQYF
DNA: TGCGCCAGCAGCACGGGGACAGGGGGGCGAAGCACAGATACGCAGTATTTT

J: TRBJ1-5
V: TRBV7-9
size: few
D: TRBD1
CDR3: CATSGGLNQPQHF
DNA: TGTGCCACCTCAGGGGGACTGAATCAGCCCCAGCATTTT

J: TRBJ2-5
V: TRBV7-6
size: once
D: NA
CDR3: CASSQTTLTGDGTQYF
DNA: TGTGCCAGCAGCCAAACCACCCTGACAGGAGACGGGACCCAGTACTTC

J: TRBJ2-3
V: TRBV11-2
size: NA
D: NA
CDR3: CASSLLWRDARAPGDTQYF
DNA: TGTGCCAGCAGCTTACTTTGGCGGGATGCCCGGGCCCCAGGAGATACGCAGTATTTT

J: TRBJ2-7
V: TRBV2
size: NA
D: NA
CDR3: CASSEPSYEQYF
DNA: TGTGCCAGCAGTGAACCTAGCTACGAGCAGTACTTC

J: TRBJ1-5
V: TRBV5-1
size: NA
D: NA
CDR3: CASSFDAGAGQPQHF
DNA: TGCGCCAGCAGCTTCGACGCAGGGGCTGGTCAGCCCCAGCATTTT

J: TRBJ2-3
V: TRBV27
size: few
D: TRBD1
CDR3: CASSRGTGRLDTQYF
DNA: TGTGCCAGCAGTAGGGGGACAGGGCGCCTAGATACGCAGTATTTT